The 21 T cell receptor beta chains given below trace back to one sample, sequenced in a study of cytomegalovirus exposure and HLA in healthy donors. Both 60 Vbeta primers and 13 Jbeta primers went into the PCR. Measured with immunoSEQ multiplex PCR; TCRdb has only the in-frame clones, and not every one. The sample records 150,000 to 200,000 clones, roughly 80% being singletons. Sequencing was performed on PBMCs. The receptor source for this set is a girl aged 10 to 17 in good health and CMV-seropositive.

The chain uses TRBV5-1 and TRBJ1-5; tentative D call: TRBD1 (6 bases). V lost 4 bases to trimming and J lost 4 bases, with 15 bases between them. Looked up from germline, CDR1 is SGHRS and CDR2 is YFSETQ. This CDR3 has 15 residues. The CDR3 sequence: CASSRTGLGNQPQHF. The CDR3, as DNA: TGCGCCAGCAGCCGCACAGGGCTGGGAAATCAGCCCCAGCATTTT.

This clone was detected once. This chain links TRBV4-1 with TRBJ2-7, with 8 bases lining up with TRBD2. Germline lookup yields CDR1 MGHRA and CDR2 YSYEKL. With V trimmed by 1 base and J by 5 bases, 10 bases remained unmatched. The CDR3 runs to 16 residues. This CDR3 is CASSQGYQRESHEQYF. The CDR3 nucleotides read TGCGCCAGCAGCCAAGGTTACCAGCGGGAGTCCCACGAGCAGTACTTC.

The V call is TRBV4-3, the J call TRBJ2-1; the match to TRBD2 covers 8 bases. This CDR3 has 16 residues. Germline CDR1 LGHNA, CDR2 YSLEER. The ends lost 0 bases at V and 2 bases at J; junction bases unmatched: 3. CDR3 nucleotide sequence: TGCGCCAGCAGCCAAGATCCAGCGGGGGCCTACAATGAGCAGTTCTTC. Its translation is CASSQDPAGAYNEQFF.

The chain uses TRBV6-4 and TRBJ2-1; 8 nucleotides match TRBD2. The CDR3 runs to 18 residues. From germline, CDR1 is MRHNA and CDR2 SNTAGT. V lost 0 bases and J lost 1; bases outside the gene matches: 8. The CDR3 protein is CASSDSYFGGGSYNEQFF. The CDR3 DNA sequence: TGTGCCAGCAGTGACTCGTATTTCGGCGGGGGGTCCTACAATGAGCAGTTCTTC.

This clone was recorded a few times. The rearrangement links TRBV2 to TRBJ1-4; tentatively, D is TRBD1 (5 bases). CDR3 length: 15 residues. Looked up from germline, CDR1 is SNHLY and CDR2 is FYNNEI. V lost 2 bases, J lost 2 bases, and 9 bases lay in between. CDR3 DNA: TGTGCCAGCAGTGAACAGGGAGGGACTAATGAAAAACTGTTTTTT. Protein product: CASSEQGGTNEKLFF.

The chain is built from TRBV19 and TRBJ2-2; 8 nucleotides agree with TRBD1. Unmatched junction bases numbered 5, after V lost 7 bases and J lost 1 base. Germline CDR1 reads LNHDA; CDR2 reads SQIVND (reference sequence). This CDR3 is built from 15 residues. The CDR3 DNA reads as TGTGCCAGTAAATCAGGGACAGGGAACACCGGGGAGCTGTTTTTT. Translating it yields CASKSGTGNTGELFF.

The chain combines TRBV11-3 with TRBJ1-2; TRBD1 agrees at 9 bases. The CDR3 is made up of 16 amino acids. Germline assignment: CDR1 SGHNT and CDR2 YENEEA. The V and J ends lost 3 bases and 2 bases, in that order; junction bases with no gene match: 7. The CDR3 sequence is CASSLGPGQGNYGYTF. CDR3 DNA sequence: TGTGCCAGCAGCTTGGGCCCGGGACAGGGCAACTATGGCTACACCTTC.

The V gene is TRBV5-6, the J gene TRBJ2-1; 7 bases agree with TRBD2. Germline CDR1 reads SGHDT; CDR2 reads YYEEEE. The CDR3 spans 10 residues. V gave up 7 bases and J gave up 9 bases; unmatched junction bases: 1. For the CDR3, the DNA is TGTGCCAGCGGGGGGGTTGAGCAGTTCTTC. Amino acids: CASGGVEQFF.

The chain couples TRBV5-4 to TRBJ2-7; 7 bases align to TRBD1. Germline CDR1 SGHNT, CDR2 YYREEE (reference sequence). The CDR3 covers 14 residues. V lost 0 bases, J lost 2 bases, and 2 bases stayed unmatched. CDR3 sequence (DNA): TGTGCCAGCAGCTTGGAGCAGGGGGCCTACGAGCAGTACTTC. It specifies CASSLEQGAYEQYF. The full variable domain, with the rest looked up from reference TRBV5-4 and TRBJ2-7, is ETGVTQSPTHLIKTRGQQVTLRCSSQSGHNTVSWYQQALGQGPQFIFQYYREEENGRGNFPPRFSGLQFPNYSSELNVNALELDDSALYLCASSLEQGAYEQYFGPGTRLTVT.

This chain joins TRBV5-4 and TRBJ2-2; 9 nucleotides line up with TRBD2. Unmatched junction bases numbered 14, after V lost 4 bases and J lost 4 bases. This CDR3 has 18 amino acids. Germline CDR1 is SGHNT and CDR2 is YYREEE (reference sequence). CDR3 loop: CASSPSPTSGYGTGELFF. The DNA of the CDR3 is TGTGCCAGCAGCCCTTCCCCAACTAGCGGGTACGGCACCGGGGAGCTGTTTTTT.

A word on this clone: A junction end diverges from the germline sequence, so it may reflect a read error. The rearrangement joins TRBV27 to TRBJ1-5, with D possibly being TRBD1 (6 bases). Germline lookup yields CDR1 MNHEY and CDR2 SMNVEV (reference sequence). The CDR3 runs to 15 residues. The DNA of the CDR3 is TGTGCCAGCAGCCCCGCAGGGGCCGGGAATCGGCCCCAGCATTTT. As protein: CASSPAGAGNRPQHF.

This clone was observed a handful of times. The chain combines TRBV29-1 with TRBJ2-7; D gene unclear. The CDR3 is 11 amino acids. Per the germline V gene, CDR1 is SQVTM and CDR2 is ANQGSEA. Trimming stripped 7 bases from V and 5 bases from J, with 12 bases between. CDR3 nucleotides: TGCAGCGGGAGAGAGGCCGACGAGCAGTACTTC. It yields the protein CSGREADEQYF.

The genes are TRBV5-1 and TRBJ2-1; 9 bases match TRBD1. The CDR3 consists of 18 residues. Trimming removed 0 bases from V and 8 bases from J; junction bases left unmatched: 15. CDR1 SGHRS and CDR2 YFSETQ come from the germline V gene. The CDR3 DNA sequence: TGCGCCAGCAGCTTGGAGCTTACCCGGGACAGGGTAATCGATGAGCAGTTCTTC. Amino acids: CASSLELTRDRVIDEQFF.

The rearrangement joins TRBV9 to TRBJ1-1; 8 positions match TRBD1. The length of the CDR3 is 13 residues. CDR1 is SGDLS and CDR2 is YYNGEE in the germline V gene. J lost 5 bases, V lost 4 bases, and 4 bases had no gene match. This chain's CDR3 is CASSPTGDTEAFF. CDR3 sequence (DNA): TGTGCCAGCAGCCCGACAGGGGATACTGAAGCTTTCTTT. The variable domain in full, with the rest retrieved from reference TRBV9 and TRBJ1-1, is DSGVTQTPKHLITATGQRVTLRCSPRSGDLSVYWYQQSLDQGLQFLIQYYNGEERAKGNILERFSAQQFPDLHSELNLSSLELGDSALYFCASSPTGDTEAFFGQGTRLTVV.

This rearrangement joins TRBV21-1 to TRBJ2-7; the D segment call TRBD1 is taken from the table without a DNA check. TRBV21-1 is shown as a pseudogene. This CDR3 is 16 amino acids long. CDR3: CASSKKISQQLYEQYF. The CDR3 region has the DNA TGTGCCAGCAGCAAAAAGATCTCACAACAGCTCTACGAGCAGTACTTC.

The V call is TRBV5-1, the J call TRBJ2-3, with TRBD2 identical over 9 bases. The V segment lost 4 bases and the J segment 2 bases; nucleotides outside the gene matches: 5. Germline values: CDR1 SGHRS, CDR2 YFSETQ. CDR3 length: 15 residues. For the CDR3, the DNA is TGCGCCAGCAGCCCTCTAGCGGGGCCCACAGATACGCAGTATTTT. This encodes CASSPLAGPTDTQYF.

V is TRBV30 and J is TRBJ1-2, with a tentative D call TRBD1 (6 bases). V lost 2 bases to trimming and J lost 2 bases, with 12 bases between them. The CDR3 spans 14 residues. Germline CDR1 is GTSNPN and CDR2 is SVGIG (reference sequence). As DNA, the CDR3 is TGTGCCTGGAGTACAGGGAAACTAAACTATGGCTACACCTTC. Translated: CAWSTGKLNYGYTF.

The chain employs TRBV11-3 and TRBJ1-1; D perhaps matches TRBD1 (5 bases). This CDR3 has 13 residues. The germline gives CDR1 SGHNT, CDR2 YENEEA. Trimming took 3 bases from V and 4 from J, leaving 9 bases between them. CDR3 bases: TGTGCCAGCAGCTTTGGAGGGGTCACTGAAGCTTTCTTT. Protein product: CASSFGGVTEAFF.

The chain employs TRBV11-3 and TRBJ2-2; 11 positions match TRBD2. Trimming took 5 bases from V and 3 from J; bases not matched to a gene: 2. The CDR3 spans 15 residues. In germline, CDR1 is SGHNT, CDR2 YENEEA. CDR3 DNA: TGTGCCAGCAGCCCGGGACTAGCGGACACCGGGGAGCTGTTTTTT. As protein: CASSPGLADTGELFF.

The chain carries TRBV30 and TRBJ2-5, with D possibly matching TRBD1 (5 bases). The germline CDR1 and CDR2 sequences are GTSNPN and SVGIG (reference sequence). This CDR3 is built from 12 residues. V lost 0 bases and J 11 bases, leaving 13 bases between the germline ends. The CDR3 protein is CAWSVQDGQQYF. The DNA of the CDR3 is TGTGCCTGGAGTGTACAGGACGGCCAGCAGTACTTC.

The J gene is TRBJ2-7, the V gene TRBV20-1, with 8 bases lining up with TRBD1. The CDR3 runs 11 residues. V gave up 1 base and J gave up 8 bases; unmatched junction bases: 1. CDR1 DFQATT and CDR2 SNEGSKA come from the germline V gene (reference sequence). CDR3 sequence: CSARAGGKQYF. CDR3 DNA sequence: TGCAGTGCTAGAGCAGGGGGCAAGCAGTACTTC.